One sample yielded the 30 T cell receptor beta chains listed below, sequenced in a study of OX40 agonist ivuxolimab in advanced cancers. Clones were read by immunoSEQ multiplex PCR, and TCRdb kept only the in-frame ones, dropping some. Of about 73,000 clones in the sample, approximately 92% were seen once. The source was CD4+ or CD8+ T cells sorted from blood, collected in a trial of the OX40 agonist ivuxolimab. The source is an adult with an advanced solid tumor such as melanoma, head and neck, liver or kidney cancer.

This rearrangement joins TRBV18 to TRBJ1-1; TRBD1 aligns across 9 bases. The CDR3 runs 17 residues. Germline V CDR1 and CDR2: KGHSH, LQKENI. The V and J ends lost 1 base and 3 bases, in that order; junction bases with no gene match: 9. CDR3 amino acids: CASSPLNIGTGHTEAFF. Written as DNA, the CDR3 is TGTGCCAGCTCACCACTCAACATTGGGACAGGGCACACTGAAGCTTTCTTT.

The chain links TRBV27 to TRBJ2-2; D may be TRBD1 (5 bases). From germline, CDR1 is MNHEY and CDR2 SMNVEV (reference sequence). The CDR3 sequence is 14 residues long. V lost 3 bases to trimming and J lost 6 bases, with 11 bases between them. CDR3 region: CASSFLGAPGELFF. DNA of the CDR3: TGTGCCAGCAGTTTTTTAGGGGCCCCCGGGGAGCTGTTTTTT.

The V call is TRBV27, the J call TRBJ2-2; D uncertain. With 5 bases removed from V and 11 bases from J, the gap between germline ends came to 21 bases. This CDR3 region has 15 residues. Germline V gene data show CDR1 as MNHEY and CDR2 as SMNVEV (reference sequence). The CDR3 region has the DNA TGTGCCAGCAGTCTCAGCATCTCAATGGGCGGAGAGCTGTTTTTT. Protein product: CASSLSISMGGELFF.

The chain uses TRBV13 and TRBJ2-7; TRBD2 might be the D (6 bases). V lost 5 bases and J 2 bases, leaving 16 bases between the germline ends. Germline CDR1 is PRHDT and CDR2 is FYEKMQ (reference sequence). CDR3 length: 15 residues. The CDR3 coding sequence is TGTGCCAGCAGCGCCCCCAGGGAGGCCACCTACGAGCAGTACTTC. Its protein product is CASSAPREATYEQYF.

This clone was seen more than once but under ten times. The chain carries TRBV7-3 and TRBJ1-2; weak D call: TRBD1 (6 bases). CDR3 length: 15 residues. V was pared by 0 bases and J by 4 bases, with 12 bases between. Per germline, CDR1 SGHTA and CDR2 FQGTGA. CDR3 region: CASSLTGANGYGYTF. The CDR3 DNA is TGTGCCAGCAGCTTAACGGGGGCCAACGGCTATGGCTACACCTTC.

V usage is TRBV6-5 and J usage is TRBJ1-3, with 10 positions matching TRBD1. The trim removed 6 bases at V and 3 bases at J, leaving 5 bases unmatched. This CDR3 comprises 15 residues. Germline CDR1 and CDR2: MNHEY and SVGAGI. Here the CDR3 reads CASRRQGALGNTIYF. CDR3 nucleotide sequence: TGTGCCAGCAGACGACAGGGGGCACTTGGAAACACCATATATTTT.

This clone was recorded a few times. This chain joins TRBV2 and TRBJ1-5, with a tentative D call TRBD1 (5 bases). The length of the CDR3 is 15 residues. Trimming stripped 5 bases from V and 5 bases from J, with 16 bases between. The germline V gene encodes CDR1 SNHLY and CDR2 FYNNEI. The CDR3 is CASSHGTTSDQPQHF. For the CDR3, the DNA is TGTGCCAGCAGTCACGGGACCACCTCGGATCAGCCCCAGCATTTT.

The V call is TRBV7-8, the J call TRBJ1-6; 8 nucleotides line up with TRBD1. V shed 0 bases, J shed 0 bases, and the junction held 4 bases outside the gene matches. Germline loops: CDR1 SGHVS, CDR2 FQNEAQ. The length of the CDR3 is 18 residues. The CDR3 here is CASSLATGESSYNSPLHF. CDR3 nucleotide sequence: TGTGCCAGCAGCTTAGCGACAGGGGAGAGCTCCTATAATTCACCCCTCCACTTT.

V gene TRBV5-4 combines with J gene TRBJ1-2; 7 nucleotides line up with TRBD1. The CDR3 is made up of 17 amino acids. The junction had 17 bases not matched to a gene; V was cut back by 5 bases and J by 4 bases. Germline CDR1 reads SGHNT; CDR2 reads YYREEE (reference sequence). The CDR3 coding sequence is TGTGCCAGCAGTCCTACCCGCGGCGGAGGGGGCGCCTATGGCTACACCTTC. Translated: CASSPTRGGGGAYGYTF.

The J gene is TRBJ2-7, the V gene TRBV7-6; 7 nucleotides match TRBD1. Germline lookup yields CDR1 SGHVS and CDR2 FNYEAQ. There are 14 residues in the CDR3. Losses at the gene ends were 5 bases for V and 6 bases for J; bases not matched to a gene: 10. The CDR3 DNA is TGTGCCAGCAGCGGGACCAGGGGGATGAGCGAGCAGTACTTC. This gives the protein CASSGTRGMSEQYF. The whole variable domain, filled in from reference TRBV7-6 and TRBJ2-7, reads GAGVSQSPRYKVTKRGQDVALRCDPISGHVSLYWYRQALGQGPEFLTYFNYEAQQDKSGLPNDRFSAERPEGSISTLTIQRTEQRDSAMYRCASSGTRGMSEQYFGPGTRLTVT.

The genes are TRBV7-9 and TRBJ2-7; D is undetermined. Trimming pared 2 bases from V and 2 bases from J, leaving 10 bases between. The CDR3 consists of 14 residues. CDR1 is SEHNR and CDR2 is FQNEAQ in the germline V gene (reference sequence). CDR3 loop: CASSLIPGTYEQYF. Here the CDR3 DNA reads TGTGCCAGCAGCTTAATCCCCGGTACCTACGAGCAGTACTTC. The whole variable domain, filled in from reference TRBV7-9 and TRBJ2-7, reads DTGVSQNPRHKITKRGQNVTFRCDPISEHNRLYWYRQTLGQGPEFLTYFQNEAQLEKSRLLSDRFSAERPKGSFSTLEIQRTEQGDSAMYLCASSLIPGTYEQYFGPGTRLTVT.

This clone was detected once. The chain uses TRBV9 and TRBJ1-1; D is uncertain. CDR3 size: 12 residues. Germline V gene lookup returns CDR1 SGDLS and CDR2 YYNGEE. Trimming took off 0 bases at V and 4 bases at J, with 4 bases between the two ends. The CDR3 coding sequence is TGTGCCAGCAGCGTAGACACCACTGAAGCTTTCTTT. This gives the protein CASSVDTTEAFF.

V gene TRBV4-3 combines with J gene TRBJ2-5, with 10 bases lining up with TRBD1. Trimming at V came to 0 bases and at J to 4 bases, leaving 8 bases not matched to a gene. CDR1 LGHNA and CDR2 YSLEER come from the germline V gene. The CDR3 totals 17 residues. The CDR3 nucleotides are TGCGCCAGCAGCCAAGATGGCAGGACAGGGGGTTCAGAGACCCAGTACTTC. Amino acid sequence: CASSQDGRTGGSETQYF.

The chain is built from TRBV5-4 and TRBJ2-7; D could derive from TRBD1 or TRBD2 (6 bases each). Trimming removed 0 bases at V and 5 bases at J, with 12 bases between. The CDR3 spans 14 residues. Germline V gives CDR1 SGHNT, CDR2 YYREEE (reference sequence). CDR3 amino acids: CASSLEGGLNEQYF. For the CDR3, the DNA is TGTGCCAGCAGCTTGGAAGGGGGGCTAAACGAGCAGTACTTC.

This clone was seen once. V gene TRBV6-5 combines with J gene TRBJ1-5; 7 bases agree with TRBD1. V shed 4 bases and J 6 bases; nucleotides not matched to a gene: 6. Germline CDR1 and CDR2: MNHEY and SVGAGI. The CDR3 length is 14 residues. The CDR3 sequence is CASSSTGWVQPQHF. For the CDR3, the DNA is TGTGCCAGCAGTTCGACAGGGTGGGTTCAGCCCCAGCATTTT.

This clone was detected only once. This chain's CDR3 is CASCRLADTDTQYF. CDR3 nucleotide sequence: TGTGCCAGCTGCAGACTAGCGGATACAGATACGCAGTATTTT. The V and J genes are TRBV2 and TRBJ2-3, with 9 nucleotides matching TRBD2. V lost 8 bases to trimming and J lost 3 bases; unmatched junction nucleotides: 6. The germline V gene encodes CDR1 SNHLY and CDR2 FYNNEI. The CDR3 extends over 14 amino acids.

As DNA, the CDR3 is TGTGCCAGCAGCTCGCTAGCGGGGGGCTACGAGCAGTACTTC. This codes for CASSSLAGGYEQYF. The chain uses TRBV13 and TRBJ2-7, with 11 bases matching TRBD2. CDR1 is PRHDT and CDR2 is FYEKMQ in the germline V gene (reference sequence). Germline trimming cut 4 bases from V and 3 bases from J; bases unmatched to any gene: 2. The CDR3 runs 14 residues.

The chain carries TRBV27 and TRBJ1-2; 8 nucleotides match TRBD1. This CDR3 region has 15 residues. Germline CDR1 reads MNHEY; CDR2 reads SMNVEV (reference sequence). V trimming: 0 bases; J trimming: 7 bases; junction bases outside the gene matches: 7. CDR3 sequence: CASSLSDRAVGGYTF. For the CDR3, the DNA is TGTGCCAGCAGTTTATCGGACAGGGCCGTTGGTGGCTACACCTTC.

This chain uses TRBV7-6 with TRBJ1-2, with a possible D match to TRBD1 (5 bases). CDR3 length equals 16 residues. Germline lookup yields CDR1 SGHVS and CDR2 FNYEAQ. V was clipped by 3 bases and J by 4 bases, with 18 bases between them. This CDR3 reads CASSFYPGYQVYGYTF. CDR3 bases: TGTGCCAGCAGCTTTTACCCAGGGTACCAAGTCTATGGCTACACCTTC. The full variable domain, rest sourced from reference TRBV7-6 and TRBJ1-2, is GAGVSQSPRYKVTKRGQDVALRCDPISGHVSLYWYRQALGQGPEFLTYFNYEAQQDKSGLPNDRFSAERPEGSISTLTIQRTEQRDSAMYRCASSFYPGYQVYGYTFGSGTRLTVV.

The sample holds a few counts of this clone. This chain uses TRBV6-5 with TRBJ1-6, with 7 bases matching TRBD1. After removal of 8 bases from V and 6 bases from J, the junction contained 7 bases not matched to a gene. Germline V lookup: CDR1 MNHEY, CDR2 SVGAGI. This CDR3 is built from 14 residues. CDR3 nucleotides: TGTGCCAGCCGAGACAGGGAGGTTAATTCACCCCTCCACTTT. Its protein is CASRDREVNSPLHF.

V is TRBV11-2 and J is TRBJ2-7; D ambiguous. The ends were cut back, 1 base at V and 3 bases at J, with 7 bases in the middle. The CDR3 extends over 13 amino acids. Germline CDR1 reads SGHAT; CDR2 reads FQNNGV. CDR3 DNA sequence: TGTGCCAGCAGCTTAGGTGACTTCTACGAGCAGTACTTC. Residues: CASSLGDFYEQYF.

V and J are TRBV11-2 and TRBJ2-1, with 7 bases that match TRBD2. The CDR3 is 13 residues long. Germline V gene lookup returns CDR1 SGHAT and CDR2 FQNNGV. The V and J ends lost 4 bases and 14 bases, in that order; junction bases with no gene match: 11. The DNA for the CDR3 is TGTGCCAGCAGCTCCGGGACTACCTGGAGCAAGTTCTTC. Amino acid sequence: CASSSGTTWSKFF.

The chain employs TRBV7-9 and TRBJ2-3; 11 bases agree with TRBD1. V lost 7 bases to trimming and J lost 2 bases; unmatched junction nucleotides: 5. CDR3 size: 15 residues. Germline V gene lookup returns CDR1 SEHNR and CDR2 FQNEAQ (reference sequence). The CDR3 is CASTGTGGATDTQYF. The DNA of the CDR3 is TGTGCCAGCACCGGGACAGGGGGAGCCACAGATACGCAGTATTTT.

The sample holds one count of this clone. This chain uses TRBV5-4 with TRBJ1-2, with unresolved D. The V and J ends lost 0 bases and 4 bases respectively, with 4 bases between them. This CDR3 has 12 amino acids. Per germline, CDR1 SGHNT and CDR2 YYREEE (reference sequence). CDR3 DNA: TGTGCCAGCAGCTTGGGGGTCTATGGCTACACCTTC. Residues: CASSLGVYGYTF. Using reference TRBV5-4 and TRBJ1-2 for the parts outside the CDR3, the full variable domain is ETGVTQSPTHLIKTRGQQVTLRCSSQSGHNTVSWYQQALGQGPQFIFQYYREEENGRGNFPPRFSGLQFPNYSSELNVNALELDDSALYLCASSLGVYGYTFGSGTRLTVV.

The CDR3 loop reads CASSSTGAGQPQHF. The CDR3, as DNA: TGTGCCAGCAGCTCGACAGGGGCAGGTCAGCCCCAGCATTTT. The gene calls are TRBV5-6 and TRBJ1-5; 8 bases align to TRBD1. The CDR3 is 14 residues long. Unmatched junction bases numbered 5, after V lost 3 bases and J lost 6 bases. In germline, CDR1 is SGHDT, CDR2 YYEEEE. Using reference TRBV5-6 and TRBJ1-5 for the parts outside the CDR3, the full variable domain is DAGVTQSPTHLIKTRGQQVTLRCSPKSGHDTVSWYQQALGQGPQFIFQYYEEEERQRGNFPDRFSGHQFPNYSSELNVNALLLGDSALYLCASSSTGAGQPQHFGDGTRLSIL.

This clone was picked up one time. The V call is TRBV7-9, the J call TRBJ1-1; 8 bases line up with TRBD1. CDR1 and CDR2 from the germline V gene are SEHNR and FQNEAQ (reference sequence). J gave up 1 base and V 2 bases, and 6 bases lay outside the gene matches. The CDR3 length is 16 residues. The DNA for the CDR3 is TGTGCCAGCAGCTTACCAGGGGGCACGGGGAACACTGAAGCTTTCTTT. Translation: CASSLPGGTGNTEAFF. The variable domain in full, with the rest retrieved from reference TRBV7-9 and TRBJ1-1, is DTGVSQNPRHKITKRGQNVTFRCDPISEHNRLYWYRQTLGQGPEFLTYFQNEAQLEKSRLLSDRFSAERPKGSFSTLEIQRTEQGDSAMYLCASSLPGGTGNTEAFFGQGTRLTVV.

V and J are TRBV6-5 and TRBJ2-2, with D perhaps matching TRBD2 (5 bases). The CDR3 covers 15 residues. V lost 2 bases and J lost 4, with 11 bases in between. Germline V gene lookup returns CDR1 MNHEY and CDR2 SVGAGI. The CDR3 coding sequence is TGTGCCAGCAGTTACGACGCGGCGGGCACCGGGGAGCTGTTTTTT. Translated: CASSYDAAGTGELFF.

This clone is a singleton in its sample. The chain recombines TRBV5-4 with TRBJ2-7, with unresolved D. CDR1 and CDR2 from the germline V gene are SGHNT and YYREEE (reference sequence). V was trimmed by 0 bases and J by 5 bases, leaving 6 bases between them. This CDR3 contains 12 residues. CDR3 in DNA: TGTGCCAGCAGCTTGGGCGTCCACGAGCAGTACTTC. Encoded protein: CASSLGVHEQYF.

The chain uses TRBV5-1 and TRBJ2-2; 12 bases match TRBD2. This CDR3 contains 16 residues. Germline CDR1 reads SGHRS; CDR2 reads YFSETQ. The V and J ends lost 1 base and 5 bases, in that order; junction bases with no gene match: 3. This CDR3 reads CASSLLLAGGTGELFF. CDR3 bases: TGCGCCAGCAGCTTGCTGCTAGCGGGGGGGACCGGGGAGCTGTTTTTT.

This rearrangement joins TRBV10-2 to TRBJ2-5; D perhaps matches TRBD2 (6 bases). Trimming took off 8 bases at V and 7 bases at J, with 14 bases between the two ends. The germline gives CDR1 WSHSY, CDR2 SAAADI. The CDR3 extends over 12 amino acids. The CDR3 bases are TGCGCCAGCGGAGGGAGTGGGGGGACCCAGTACTTC. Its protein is CASGGSGGTQYF.